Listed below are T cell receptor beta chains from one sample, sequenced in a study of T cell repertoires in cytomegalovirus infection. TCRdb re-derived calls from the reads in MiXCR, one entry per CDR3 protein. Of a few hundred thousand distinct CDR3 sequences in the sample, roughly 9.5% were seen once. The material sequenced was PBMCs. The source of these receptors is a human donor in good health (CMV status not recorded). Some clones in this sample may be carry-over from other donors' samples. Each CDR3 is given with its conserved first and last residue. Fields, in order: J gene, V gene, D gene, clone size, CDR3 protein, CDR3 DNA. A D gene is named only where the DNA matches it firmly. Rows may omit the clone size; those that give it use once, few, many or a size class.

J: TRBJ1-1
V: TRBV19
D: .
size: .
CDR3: CASSIGRGRNTEAFF
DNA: TGTGCCAGTAGTATCGGAAGGGGGAGGAACACTGAAGCTTTCTTT

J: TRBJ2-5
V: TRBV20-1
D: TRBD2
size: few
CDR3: CSARDGGGHETQYF
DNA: TGCAGTGCTAGAGACGGGGGAGGGCACGAGACCCAGTACTTC

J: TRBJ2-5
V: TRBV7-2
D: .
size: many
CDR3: CASSFNRVFSETQYF
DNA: TGTGCCAGCAGCTTCAACCGGGTCTTTTCAGAGACCCAGTACTTC

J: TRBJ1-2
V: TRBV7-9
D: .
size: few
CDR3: CASSLEISYGYTF
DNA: TGTGCCAGCAGCTTAGAAATTTCATATGGCTACACCTTC

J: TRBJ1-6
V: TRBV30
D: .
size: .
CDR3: CAWSEGLDNSPLHF
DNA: TGTGCCTGGAGTGAGGGGCTAGATAATTCACCCCTCCACTTT

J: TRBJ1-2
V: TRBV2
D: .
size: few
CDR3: CAGQTQGKGYTF
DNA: TGTGCCGGCCAGACGCAGGGAAAGGGCTACACCTTC

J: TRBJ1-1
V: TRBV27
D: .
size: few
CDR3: CASRLVGNTEAFF
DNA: TGTGCCAGCAGACTCGTAGGGAACACTGAAGCTTTCTTT

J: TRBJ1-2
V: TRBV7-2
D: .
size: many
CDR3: CASSLVSGNGYTF
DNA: TGTGCCAGCAGCTTAGTTTCAGGGAACGGCTACACCTTC

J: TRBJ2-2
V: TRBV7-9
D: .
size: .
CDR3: CASSPPFGQGRSAGELFF
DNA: TGTGCCAGCAGCCCACCTTTCGGGCAGGGGCGATCAGCCGGGGAGCTGTTTTTT

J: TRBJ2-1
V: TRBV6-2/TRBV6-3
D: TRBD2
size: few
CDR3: CASSSSGRSMRQFF
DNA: TGTGCCAGCAGTTCAAGCGGGAGGTCAATGAGGCAGTTCTTC

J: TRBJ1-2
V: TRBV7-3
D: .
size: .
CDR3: CASSKDGRGYTF
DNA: TGTGCCAGCAGCAAAGATGGTCGTGGCTACACCTTC

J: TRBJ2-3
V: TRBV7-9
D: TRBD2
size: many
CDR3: CASSFTPGGNTQYF
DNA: TGTGCCAGCAGCTTCACCCCGGGGGGGAATACGCAGTATTTT

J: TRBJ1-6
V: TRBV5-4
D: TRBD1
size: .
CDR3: CASSLEQGGNSPLHF
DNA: TGTGCCAGCAGCTTGGAGCAGGGGGGGAATTCACCCCTCCACTTT

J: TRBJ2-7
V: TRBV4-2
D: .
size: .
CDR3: CASSQERVYEQYF
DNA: TGTGCCAGCAGCCAAGAAAGGGTGTACGAGCAGTACTTC

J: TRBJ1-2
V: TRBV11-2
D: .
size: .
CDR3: CASSLAREQGSEGANYGYTF
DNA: TGTGCCAGCAGCTTAGCGAGGGAACAGGGTTCCGAAGGGGCTAACTATGGCTACACCTTC

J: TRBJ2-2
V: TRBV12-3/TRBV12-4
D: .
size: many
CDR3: CASSLAVQGRDTGELFF
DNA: TGTGCCAGCAGTTTAGCCGTACAGGGGAGGGACACCGGGGAGCTGTTTTTT

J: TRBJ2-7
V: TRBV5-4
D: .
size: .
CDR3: CASSALAVRGEQYF
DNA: TGTGCCAGCAGCGCCTTAGCGGTTCGGGGCGAGCAGTACTTC

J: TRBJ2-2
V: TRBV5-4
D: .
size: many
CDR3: CASSPPRWGANTGELFF
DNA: TGTGCCAGCAGCCCGCCCCGGTGGGGGGCTAACACCGGGGAGCTGTTTTTT

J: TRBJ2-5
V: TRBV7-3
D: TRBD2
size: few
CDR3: CASSPRTSMRETQYF
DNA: TGTGCCAGCAGCCCCCGGACTAGCATGCGGGAGACCCAGTACTTC

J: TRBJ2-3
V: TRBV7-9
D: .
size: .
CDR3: CASSLEGVGVAPDTQYF
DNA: TGTGCCAGCAGCTTAGAGGGCGTCGGGGTTGCCCCAGATACGCAGTATTTT

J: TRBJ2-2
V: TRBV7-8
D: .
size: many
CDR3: CASSLDEIRELFF
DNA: TGTGCCAGCAGCTTAGACGAGATCAGGGAGCTGTTTTTT

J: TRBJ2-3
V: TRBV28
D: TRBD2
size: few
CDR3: CASSFRLAGPGTDTQYF
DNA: TGTGCCAGCAGTTTTCGGCTAGCGGGGCCAGGCACAGATACGCAGTATTTT

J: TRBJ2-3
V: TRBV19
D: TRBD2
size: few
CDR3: CATTSGSTDTQYF
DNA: TGTGCCACAACTAGCGGGAGCACAGATACGCAGTATTTT

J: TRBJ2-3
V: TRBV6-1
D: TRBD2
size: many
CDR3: CASLRTSGMPTDTQYF
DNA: TGTGCCAGCCTGAGGACTAGCGGGATGCCCACAGATACGCAGTATTTT

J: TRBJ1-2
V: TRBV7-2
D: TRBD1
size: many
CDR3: CASSPTGDYGYTF
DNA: TGTGCCAGCAGCCCGACAGGGGACTATGGCTACACCTTC

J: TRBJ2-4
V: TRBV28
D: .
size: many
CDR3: CASSSPGTTAKNIQYF
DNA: TGTGCCAGCAGTTCCCCCGGGACGACTGCCAAAAACATTCAGTACTTC

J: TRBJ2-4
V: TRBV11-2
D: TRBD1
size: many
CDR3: CASSLAGGAGKNIQYF
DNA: TGTGCCAGCAGCTTAGCAGGGGGCGCGGGCAAAAACATTCAGTACTTC

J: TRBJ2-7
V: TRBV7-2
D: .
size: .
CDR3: CASSSWDLYEQYF
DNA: TGTGCCAGCAGCTCGTGGGACCTATACGAGCAGTACTTC